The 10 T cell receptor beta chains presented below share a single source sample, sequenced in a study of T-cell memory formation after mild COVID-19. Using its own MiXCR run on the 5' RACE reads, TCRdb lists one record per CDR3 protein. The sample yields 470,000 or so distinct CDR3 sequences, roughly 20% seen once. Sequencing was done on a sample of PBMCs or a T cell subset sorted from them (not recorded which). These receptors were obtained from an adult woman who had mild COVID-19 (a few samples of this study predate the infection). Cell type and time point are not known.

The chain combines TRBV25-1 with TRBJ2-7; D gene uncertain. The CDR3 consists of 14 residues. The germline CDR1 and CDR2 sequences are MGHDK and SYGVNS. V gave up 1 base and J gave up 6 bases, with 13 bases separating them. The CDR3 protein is CASSESAVGIEQYF. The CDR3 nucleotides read TGTGCCAGCAGTGAATCGGCGGTAGGGATCGAGCAGTACTTC.

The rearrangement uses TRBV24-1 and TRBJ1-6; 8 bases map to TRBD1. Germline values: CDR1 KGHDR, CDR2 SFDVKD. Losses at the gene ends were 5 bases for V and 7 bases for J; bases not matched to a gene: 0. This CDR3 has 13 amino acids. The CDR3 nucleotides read TGTGCCACCAGTGGACAGGGGAATTCACCCCTCCACTTT. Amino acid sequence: CATSGQGNSPLHF.

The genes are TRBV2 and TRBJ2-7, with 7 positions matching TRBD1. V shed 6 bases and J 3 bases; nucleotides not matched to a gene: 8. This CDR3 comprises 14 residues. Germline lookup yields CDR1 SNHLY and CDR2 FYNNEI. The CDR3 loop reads CASRWTGQLYEQYF. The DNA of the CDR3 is TGTGCCAGCAGGTGGACAGGACAGCTCTACGAGCAGTACTTC.

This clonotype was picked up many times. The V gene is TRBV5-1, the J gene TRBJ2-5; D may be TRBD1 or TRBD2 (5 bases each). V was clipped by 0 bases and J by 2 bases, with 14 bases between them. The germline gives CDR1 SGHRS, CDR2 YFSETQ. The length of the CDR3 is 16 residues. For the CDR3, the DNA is TGCGCCAGCAGCTTGGTAAGAGGGGCGAGTCAAGAGACCCAGTACTTC. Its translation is CASSLVRGASQETQYF.

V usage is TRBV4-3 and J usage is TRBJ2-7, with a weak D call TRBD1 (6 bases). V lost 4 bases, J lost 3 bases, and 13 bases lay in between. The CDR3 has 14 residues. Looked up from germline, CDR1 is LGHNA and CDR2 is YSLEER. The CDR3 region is CASSLPKDSYEQYF. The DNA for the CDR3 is TGCGCCAGCAGCCTTCCCAAGGACAGCTACGAGCAGTACTTC.

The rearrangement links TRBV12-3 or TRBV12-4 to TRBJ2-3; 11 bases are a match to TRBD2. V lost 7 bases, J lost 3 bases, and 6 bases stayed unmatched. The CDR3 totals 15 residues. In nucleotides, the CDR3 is TGTGCCAGCAACCTAGCGGGAGGTTGGACAGATACGCAGTATTTT. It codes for CASNLAGGWTDTQYF.

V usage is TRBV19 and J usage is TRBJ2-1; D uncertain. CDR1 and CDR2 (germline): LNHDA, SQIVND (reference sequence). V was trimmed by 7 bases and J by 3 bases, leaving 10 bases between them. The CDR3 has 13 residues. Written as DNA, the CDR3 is TGTGCCAGTACCTCACGCCTCTACAATGAGCAGTTCTTC. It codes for CASTSRLYNEQFF.

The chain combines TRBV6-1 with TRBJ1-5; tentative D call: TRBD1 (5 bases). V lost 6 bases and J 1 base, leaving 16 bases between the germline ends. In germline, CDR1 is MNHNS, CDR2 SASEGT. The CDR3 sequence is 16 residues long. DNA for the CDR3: TGTGCCAGCAGGAAGACAGCCGTATTAAGCAATCAGCCCCAGCATTTT. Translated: CASRKTAVLSNQPQHF.

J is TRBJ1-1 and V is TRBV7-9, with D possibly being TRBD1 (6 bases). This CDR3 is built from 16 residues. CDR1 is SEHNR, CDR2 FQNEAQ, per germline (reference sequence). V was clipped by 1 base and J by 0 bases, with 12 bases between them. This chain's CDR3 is CASSLGGQGMNTEAFF. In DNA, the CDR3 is TGTGCCAGCAGCTTAGGGGGTCAGGGGATGAACACTGAAGCTTTCTTT.

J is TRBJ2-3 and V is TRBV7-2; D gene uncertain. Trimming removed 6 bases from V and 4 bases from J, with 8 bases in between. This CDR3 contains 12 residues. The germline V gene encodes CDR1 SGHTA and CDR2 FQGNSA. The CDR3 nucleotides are TGTGCCAGCAGGCCCCAGTCAGATACGCAGTATTTT. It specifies CASRPQSDTQYF.